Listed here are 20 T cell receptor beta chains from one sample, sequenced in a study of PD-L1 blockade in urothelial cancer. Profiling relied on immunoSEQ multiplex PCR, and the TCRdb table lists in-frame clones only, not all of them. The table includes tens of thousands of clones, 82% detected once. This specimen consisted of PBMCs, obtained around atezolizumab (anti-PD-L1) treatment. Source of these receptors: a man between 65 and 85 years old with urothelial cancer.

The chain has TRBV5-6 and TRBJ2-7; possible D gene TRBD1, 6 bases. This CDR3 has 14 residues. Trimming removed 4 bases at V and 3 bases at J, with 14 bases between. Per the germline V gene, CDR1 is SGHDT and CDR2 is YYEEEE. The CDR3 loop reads CASSKDGGVYEQYF. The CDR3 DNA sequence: TGTGCCAGCAGCAAAGATGGGGGCGTCTACGAGCAGTACTTC.

CDR3 coding DNA: TGTGCCAGCAGCTTAGAGGGAGTTGGGGACAGCTTCAATCAGCCCCAGCATTTT. Amino acid sequence: CASSLEGVGDSFNQPQHF. The rearrangement joins TRBV7-9 to TRBJ1-5; TRBD1 agrees at 7 bases. CDR1 and CDR2 (germline): SEHNR, FQNEAQ (reference sequence). V lost 1 base, J lost 3 bases, and 12 bases stayed unmatched. The CDR3 length is 18 residues.

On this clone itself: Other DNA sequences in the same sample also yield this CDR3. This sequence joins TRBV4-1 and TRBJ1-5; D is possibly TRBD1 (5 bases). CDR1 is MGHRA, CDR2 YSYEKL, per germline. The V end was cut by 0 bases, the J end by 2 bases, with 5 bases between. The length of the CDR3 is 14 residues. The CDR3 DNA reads TGCGCCAGCAGCCAAGAACAGGGCAATCAGCCCCAGCATTTT. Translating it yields CASSQEQGNQPQHF.

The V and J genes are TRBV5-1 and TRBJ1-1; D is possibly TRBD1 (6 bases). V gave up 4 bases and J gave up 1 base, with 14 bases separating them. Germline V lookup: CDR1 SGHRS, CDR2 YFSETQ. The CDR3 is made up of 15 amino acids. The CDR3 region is CASSPGTTPNTEAFF. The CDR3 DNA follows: TGCGCCAGCAGCCCTGGGACAACCCCGAACACTGAAGCTTTCTTT. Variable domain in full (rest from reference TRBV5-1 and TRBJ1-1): KAGVTQTPRYLIKTRGQQVTLSCSPISGHRSVSWYQQTPGQGLQFLFEYFSETQRNKGNFPGRFSGRQFSNSRSEMNVSTLELGDSALYLCASSPGTTPNTEAFFGQGTRLTVV.

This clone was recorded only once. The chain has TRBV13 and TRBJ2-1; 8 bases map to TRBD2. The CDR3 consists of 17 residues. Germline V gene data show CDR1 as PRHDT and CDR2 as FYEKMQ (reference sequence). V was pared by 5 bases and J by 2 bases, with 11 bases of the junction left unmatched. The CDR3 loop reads CASSPPDREGTYNEQFF. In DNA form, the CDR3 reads TGTGCCAGCAGCCCTCCTGACCGGGAGGGCACCTACAATGAGCAGTTCTTC. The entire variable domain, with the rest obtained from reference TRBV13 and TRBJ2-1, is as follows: AAGVIQSPRHLIKEKRETATLKCYPIPRHDTVYWYQQGPGQDPQFLISFYEKMQSDKGSIPDRFSAQQFSDYHSELNMSSLELGDSALYFCASSPPDREGTYNEQFFGPGTRLTVL.

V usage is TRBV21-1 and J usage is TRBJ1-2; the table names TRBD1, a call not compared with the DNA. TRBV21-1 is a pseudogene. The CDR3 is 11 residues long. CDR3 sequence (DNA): TGTGCCAGCAGGGTGAACCAGGGCTACACCTTC. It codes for CASRVNQGYTF.

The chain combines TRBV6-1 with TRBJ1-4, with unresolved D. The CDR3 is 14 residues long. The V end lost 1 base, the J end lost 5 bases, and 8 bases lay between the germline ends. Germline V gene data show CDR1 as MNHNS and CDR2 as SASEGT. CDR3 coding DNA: TGTGCCAGCAGTGAAGGGGGAGGAAATGAAAAACTGTTTTTT. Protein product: CASSEGGGNEKLFF.

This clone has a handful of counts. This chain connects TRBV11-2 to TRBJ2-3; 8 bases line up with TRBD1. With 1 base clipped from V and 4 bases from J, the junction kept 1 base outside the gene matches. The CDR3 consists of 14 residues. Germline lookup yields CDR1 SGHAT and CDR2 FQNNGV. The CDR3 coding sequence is TGTGCCAGCAGCTTAGGGACAGGGCCAGATACGCAGTATTTT. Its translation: CASSLGTGPDTQYF.

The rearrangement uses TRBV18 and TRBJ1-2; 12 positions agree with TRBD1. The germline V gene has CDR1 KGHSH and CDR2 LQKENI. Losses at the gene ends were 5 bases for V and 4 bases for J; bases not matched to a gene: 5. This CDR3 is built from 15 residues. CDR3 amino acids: CASSRDRGRGYGYTF. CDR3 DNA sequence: TGTGCCAGCTCAAGGGACAGGGGGCGTGGCTATGGCTACACCTTC.

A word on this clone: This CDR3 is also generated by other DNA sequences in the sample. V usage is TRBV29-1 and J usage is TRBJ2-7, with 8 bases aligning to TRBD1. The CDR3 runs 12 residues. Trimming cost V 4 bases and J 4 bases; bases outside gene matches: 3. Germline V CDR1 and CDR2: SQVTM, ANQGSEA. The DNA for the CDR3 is TGCAGCGTTGGGACAGGGTTTTACGAGCAGTACTTC. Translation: CSVGTGFYEQYF.

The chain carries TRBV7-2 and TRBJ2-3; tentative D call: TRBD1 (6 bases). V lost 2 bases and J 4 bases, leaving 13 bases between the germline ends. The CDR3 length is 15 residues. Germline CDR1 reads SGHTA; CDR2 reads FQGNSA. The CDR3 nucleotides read TGTGCCAGCAGCTTACGCGACAGGTCCCCAGATACGCAGTATTTT. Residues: CASSLRDRSPDTQYF. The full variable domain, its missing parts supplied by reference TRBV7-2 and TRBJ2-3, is GAGVSQSPSNKVTEKGKDVELRCDPISGHTALYWYRQSLGQGLEFLIYFQGNSAPDKSGLPSDRFSAERTGGSVSTLTIQRTQQEDSAVYLCASSLRDRSPDTQYFGPGTRLTVL.

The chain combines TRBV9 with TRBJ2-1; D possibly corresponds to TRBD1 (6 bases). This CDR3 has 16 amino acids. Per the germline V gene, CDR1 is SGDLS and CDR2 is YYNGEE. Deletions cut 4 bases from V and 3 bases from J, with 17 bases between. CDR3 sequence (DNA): TGTGCCAGCAGCACGACCCGGGACACCTTCTACAATGAGCAGTTCTTC. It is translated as CASSTTRDTFYNEQFF.

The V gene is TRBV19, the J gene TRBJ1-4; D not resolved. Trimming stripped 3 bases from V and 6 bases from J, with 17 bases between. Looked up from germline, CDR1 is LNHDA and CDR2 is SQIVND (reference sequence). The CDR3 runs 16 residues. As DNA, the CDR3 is TGTGCCAGTAGTATCTCTCTCATCATCGGGGATGAAAAACTGTTTTTT. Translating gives CASSISLIIGDEKLFF.

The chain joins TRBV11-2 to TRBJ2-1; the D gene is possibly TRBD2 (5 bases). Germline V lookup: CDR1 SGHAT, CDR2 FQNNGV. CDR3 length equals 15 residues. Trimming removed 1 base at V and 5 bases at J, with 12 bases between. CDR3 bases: TGTGCCAGCAGCTTAGCGGGGTCCCTCAACAATGAGCAGTTCTTC. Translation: CASSLAGSLNNEQFF.

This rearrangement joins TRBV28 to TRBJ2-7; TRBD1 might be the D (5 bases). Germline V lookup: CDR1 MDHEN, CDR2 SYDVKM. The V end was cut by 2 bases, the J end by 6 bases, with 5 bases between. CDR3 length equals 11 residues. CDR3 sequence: CASSLRGEQYF. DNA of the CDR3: TGTGCCAGCAGTTTAAGGGGCGAGCAGTACTTC.

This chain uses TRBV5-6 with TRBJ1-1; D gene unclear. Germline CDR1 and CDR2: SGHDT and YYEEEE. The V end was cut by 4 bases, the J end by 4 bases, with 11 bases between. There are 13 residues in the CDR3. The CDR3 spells CASSLRTGTEAFF. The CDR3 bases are TGTGCCAGCAGCCTTCGCACTGGCACTGAAGCTTTCTTT.

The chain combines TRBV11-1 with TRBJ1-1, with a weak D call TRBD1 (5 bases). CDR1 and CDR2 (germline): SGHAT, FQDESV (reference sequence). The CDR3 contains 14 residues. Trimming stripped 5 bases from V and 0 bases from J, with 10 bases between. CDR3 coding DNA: TGTGCCAGCAGCGCATACAGGATGAACACTGAAGCTTTCTTT. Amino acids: CASSAYRMNTEAFF.

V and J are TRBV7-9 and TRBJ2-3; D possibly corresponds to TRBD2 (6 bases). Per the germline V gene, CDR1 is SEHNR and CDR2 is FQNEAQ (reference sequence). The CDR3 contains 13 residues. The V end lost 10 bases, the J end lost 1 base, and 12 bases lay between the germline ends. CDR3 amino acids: CATGTGGTDTQYF. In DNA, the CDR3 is TGTGCCACCGGCACGGGGGGCACAGATACGCAGTATTTT. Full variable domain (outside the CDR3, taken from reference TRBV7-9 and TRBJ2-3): DTGVSQNPRHKITKRGQNVTFRCDPISEHNRLYWYRQTLGQGPEFLTYFQNEAQLEKSRLLSDRFSAERPKGSFSTLEIQRTEQGDSAMYLCATGTGGTDTQYFGPGTRLTVL.

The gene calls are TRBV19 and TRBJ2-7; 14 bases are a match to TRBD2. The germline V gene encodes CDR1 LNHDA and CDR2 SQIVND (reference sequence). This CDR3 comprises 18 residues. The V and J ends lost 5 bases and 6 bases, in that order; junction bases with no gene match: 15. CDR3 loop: CASSVPGLAGVKICEQYF. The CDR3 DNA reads TGTGCCAGTAGTGTACCGGGACTAGCGGGAGTTAAGATTTGCGAGCAGTACTTC.

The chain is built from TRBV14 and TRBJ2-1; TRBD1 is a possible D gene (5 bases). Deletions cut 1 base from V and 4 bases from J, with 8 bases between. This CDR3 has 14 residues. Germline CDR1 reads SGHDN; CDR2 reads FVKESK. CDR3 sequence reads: CASSQGQLYNEQFF. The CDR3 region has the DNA TGTGCCAGCAGCCAAGGACAGTTATACAATGAGCAGTTCTTC.